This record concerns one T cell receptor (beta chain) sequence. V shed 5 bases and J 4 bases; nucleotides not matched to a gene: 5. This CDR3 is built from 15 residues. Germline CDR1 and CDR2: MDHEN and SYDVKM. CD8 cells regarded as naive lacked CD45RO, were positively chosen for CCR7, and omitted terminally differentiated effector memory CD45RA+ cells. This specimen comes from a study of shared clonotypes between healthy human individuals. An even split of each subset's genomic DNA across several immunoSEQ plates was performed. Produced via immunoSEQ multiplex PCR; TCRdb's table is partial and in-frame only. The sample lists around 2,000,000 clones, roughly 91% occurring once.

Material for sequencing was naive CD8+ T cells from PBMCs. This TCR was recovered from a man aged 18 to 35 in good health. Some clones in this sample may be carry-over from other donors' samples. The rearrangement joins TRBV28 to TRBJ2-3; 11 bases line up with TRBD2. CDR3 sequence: CASSGVAGGPDTQYF. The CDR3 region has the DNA TGTGCCAGCAGTGGCGTAGCGGGAGGGCCAGATACGCAGTATTTT.